These T cell receptor beta chains were read from a single sample in a study of T cell clones after liver transplantation. Profiling relied on immunoSEQ multiplex PCR, and the TCRdb table lists in-frame clones only, not all of them. The repertoire consists of tens of thousands of clones, with around 90% occurring once and the leading ten covering 2.7%. Sequencing was performed on CD4+ T cells from blood, taken before liver transplant. The receptor set was obtained from a human donor who received a liver transplant. CDR3s include the opening cysteine and the closing phenylalanine or tryptophan. Each record gives: clone size, V gene, J gene, D gene, CDR3 DNA, CDR3 protein. A D gene is named only where the DNA matches it firmly. Clone size appears in some rows only: once, few, many, or a class for an expanded clone.

abundance: .; v_gene: TRBV28; j_gene: TRBJ1-5; d_gene: .; CDR3nt: TGTGCCAGCAGCCAATTTAATCAGCCCCAGCATTTT; CDR3aa: CASSQFNQPQHF
abundance: .; v_gene: TRBV5-1; j_gene: TRBJ2-3; d_gene: .; CDR3nt: TGCGCCAGCAGCTCGGCTGGGGGCCTCACAGATACGCAGTATTTT; CDR3aa: CASSSAGGLTDTQYF
abundance: .; v_gene: TRBV6-1; j_gene: TRBJ1-3; d_gene: .; CDR3nt: TGTGCCAGCAGTGAAAACAATGGAAACACCATATATTTT; CDR3aa: CASSENNGNTIYF
abundance: .; v_gene: TRBV13; j_gene: TRBJ2-3; d_gene: TRBD1; CDR3nt: TGTGCCAGCAGCATCCGGGACAGATTCACAGATACGCAGTATTTT; CDR3aa: CASSIRDRFTDTQYF
abundance: once; v_gene: TRBV5-7; j_gene: TRBJ1-1; d_gene: .; CDR3nt: TGTGCCAGCAGCTTGTGGAATGCGTTAGAGACTGAAGCTTTCTTT; CDR3aa: CASSLWNALETEAFF
abundance: .; v_gene: TRBV5-3; j_gene: TRBJ1-5; d_gene: .; CDR3nt: TGTGCCAAGCCCAGCGGTAGCGCCTCTAATCAGCCCCAGCATTTT; CDR3aa: CAKPSGSASNQPQHF
abundance: .; v_gene: TRBV10-2; j_gene: TRBJ1-1; d_gene: TRBD1; CDR3nt: TGCGCCAGCAGTGTCCCTGGGAAGGACAGGGGATCCCGCACTGAAGCTTTCTTT; CDR3aa: CASSVPGKDRGSRTEAFF
abundance: .; v_gene: TRBV15; j_gene: TRBJ2-7; d_gene: .; CDR3nt: TGTGCCACCAGCAGAGATGGGTACTACGAGCAGTACTTC; CDR3aa: CATSRDGYYEQYF
abundance: .; v_gene: TRBV7-9; j_gene: TRBJ2-5; d_gene: .; CDR3nt: TGTGCCAGCGTGCAGGGGCTTTCAGAGACCCAGTACTTC; CDR3aa: CASVQGLSETQYF
abundance: .; v_gene: TRBV29-1; j_gene: TRBJ2-6; d_gene: TRBD1; CDR3nt: TGCAGCGTTAGGGACAGGGGGCTTGGGGCCAACGTCCTGACTTTC; CDR3aa: CSVRDRGLGANVLTF
abundance: .; v_gene: TRBV7-3; j_gene: TRBJ2-4; d_gene: TRBD1; CDR3nt: TGTGCCAGCAGCCCGAAAAGGGACAGGGTGAACGAAAACATTCAGTACTTC; CDR3aa: CASSPKRDRVNENIQYF
abundance: .; v_gene: TRBV7-6; j_gene: TRBJ2-7; d_gene: .; CDR3nt: TGTGCCAGCAGCTTAATATTCGGACAAGACTACGAGCAGTACTTC; CDR3aa: CASSLIFGQDYEQYF
abundance: .; v_gene: TRBV9; j_gene: TRBJ2-5; d_gene: TRBD2; CDR3nt: TGTGCCAGCAGCATGGGACTAGCGGGGGGAAGGGAGACCCAGTACTTC; CDR3aa: CASSMGLAGGRETQYF
abundance: .; v_gene: TRBV2; j_gene: TRBJ1-2; d_gene: TRBD1; CDR3nt: TGTGCCAGCACCAGGGACAGGGCCGATGGCTACACCTTC; CDR3aa: CASTRDRADGYTF
abundance: .; v_gene: TRBV28; j_gene: TRBJ1-5; d_gene: .; CDR3nt: TGTGCCAGCACCCCAGTAAGGACAGATAGCAATCAGCCCCAGCATTTT; CDR3aa: CASTPVRTDSNQPQHF
abundance: .; v_gene: TRBV2; j_gene: TRBJ2-2; d_gene: TRBD2; CDR3nt: TGTGCCACCTCGGGACTAGTCCCCGGGGAGCTGTTTTTT; CDR3aa: CATSGLVPGELFF